Below, 20 T cell receptor beta chains from the same sample are listed, as sequenced in a study of OX40 agonist ivuxolimab in advanced cancers. Only in-frame clones appear in the TCRdb table, and some are missing; sequencing was by immunoSEQ multiplex PCR. Of approximately 65,000 clones in the sample, about 92% were seen once. The sequencing here drew on CD4+ or CD8+ T cells sorted from blood, taken in a trial of the OX40 agonist ivuxolimab. The receptors come from an adult with an advanced solid tumor such as melanoma, head and neck, liver or kidney cancer.

The chain employs TRBV5-6 and TRBJ1-1, with D perhaps matching TRBD1 (5 bases). Germline V gene data show CDR1 as SGHDT and CDR2 as YYEEEE. With 1 base removed from V and 0 bases from J, the gap between germline ends came to 13 bases. This CDR3 has 16 residues. The DNA of the CDR3 is TGTGCCAGCAGCTTGTCGGGGCAGGGTATGAACACTGAAGCTTTCTTT. Translating gives CASSLSGQGMNTEAFF.

The chain joins TRBV7-2 to TRBJ2-2, with no clear D. V gave up 7 bases and J gave up 0 bases, with 9 bases separating them. The CDR3 is made up of 14 amino acids. Per the germline V gene, CDR1 is SGHTA and CDR2 is FQGNSA. CDR3 sequence (DNA): TGTGCCAGCATTTCCGCTCCGAACACCGGGGAGCTGTTTTTT. Translation: CASISAPNTGELFF.

This chain's CDR3 is CASSEVWNTGELFF. The CDR3 bases are TGTGCCAGCAGTGAGGTTTGGAACACCGGGGAGCTGTTTTTT. The rearrangement uses TRBV6-1 and TRBJ2-2; D is unclear. CDR3 length equals 14 residues. Trimming stripped 3 bases from V and 1 base from J, with 6 bases between. CDR1 and CDR2 (germline): MNHNS, SASEGT.

In DNA form, the CDR3 reads TGTGCCAGCAGCCAGCGAGGAACAGGGTTGTACGAGCAGTACTTC. Residues: CASSQRGTGLYEQYF. This chain links TRBV7-2 with TRBJ2-7; possibly TRBD1 for D (6 bases). Germline CDR1 reads SGHTA; CDR2 reads FQGNSA. The V gene lost 5 bases and the J gene lost 4 bases, with 18 bases spanning the gap. The CDR3 loop spans 15 amino acids.

This clone appeared a few times. The CDR3 is CASSLAPETTKLAQFF. The CDR3 nucleotides read TGCGCCAGCAGCTTGGCCCCCGAGACTACCAAACTAGCGCAGTTCTTC. The V and J genes are TRBV5-1 and TRBJ2-1; D perhaps matches TRBD2 (6 bases). V was trimmed by 0 bases and J by 12 bases, leaving 22 bases between them. The CDR3 contains 16 residues. Germline CDR1 reads SGHRS; CDR2 reads YFSETQ.

The chain couples TRBV29-1 to TRBJ1-2; possible D gene TRBD1, 6 bases. Germline-derived CDR1 and CDR2 are SQVTM and ANQGSEA. V dropped 0 bases and J dropped 8 bases, with 13 bases sitting between them. The CDR3 is 13 residues long. The CDR3 nucleotides are TGCAGCGTTGAAGATGGGGGACAAGGGGGCTACACCTTC. As protein: CSVEDGGQGGYTF.

This clone was observed once. V gene TRBV7-3 combines with J gene TRBJ1-3; D is unresolved. The CDR3 is made up of 13 amino acids. With 2 bases removed from V and 0 bases from J, the gap between germline ends came to 2 bases. Germline CDR1 reads SGHTA; CDR2 reads FQGTGA. Written as DNA, the CDR3 is TGTGCCAGCAGCTTATACTCTGGAAACACCATATATTTT. It translates to CASSLYSGNTIYF.

The V and J genes are TRBV7-2 and TRBJ1-5; D is ambiguous. CDR3 length: 13 amino acids. Trimming cost V 3 bases and J 12 bases, with 15 bases left between them. CDR1 and CDR2 from the germline V gene are SGHTA and FQGNSA. The chain's CDR3 is CASSFRAQGNQHF. For the CDR3, the DNA is TGTGCCAGCAGCTTCCGGGCTCAAGGGAACCAGCATTTT.

The genes are TRBV2 and TRBJ2-5; no clear D gene. Germline values: CDR1 SNHLY, CDR2 FYNNEI. The CDR3 length is 11 residues. Trimming pared 8 bases from V and 3 bases from J, leaving 7 bases between. DNA of the CDR3: TGTGCCAGCGCTGCGGAAGAGACCCAGTACTTC. Its translation: CASAAEETQYF.

Points on this clone: The junction does not match germline at one end; this may be a read error. The DNA of the CDR3 is TGTGCTAGCAGCCTGGGGAGCCAAGAGACCCAGTACTTC. Protein product: CASSLGSQETQYF. The J gene is TRBJ2-5, the V gene TRBV7-7; the D gene is possibly TRBD2 (5 bases). CDR3 length equals 13 residues. CDR1 is SSHAT and CDR2 is FNYEAQ in the germline V gene (reference sequence).

The chain couples TRBV7-9 to TRBJ1-6; D might be TRBD1 (6 bases). Deletions cut 5 bases from V and 3 bases from J, with 17 bases between. The CDR3 spans 17 residues. Germline V gene data show CDR1 as SEHNR and CDR2 as FQNEAQ (reference sequence). CDR3 nucleotides: TGTGCCAGCAGCCGTGCGAGGGGGGGAGGCTATAATTCACCCCTCCACTTT. This encodes CASSRARGGGYNSPLHF.

This clone occurred once. The chain is built from TRBV7-6 and TRBJ2-1, with a tentative D call TRBD2 (6 bases). V was cut by 0 bases and J by 0 bases, with 9 bases left in between. The CDR3 contains 16 residues. Germline CDR1 and CDR2: SGHVS and FNYEAQ. CDR3 in amino acids: CASSLAGGPSYNEQFF. As DNA, the CDR3 is TGTGCCAGCAGCTTAGCGGGAGGTCCCTCCTACAATGAGCAGTTCTTC.

The chain combines TRBV13 with TRBJ2-3; D tentatively reads TRBD1 or TRBD2 (5 bases each). Germline V CDR1 and CDR2: PRHDT, FYEKMQ (reference sequence). The V end was cut by 0 bases, the J end by 2 bases, with 9 bases between. This CDR3 has 15 residues. The DNA for the CDR3 is TGTGCCAGCAGCTTAGGCCGGGGCCTCACAGATACGCAGTATTTT. This codes for CASSLGRGLTDTQYF.

V gene TRBV6-6 combines with J gene TRBJ2-3; D may match TRBD1 or TRBD2 (5 bases each). This CDR3 is 16 amino acids long. The germline CDR1 and CDR2 sequences are MNHNY and SVGAGI (reference sequence). V lost 2 bases and J lost 1, with 13 bases in between. The CDR3 DNA sequence: TGTGCCAGCAGTTACGGCCGGGGCCCGGGCACAGATACGCAGTATTTT. Amino acid sequence: CASSYGRGPGTDTQYF.

The rearrangement joins TRBV5-1 to TRBJ1-2; possibly TRBD1 for D (6 bases). Looked up from germline, CDR1 is SGHRS and CDR2 is YFSETQ. This CDR3 comprises 14 residues. Trimming pared 4 bases from V and 6 bases from J, leaving 16 bases between. CDR3 DNA sequence: TGCGCCAGCAGCGTACAGGGCCTAGAGGATGGCTACACCTTC. It yields the protein CASSVQGLEDGYTF.

The genes are TRBV4-1 and TRBJ2-2, with TRBD1 matching 9 bases. This CDR3 has 19 residues. V dropped 2 bases and J dropped 3; count of bases not matched to a gene: 13. Germline V lookup: CDR1 MGHRA, CDR2 YSYEKL. In nucleotides, the CDR3 is TGCGCCAGCAGCCAACCATGGACAGGGGTGGGAGTAGACACCGGGGAGCTGTTTTTT. Translation: CASSQPWTGVGVDTGELFF.

The V call is TRBV29-1, the J call TRBJ2-3; perhaps TRBD1 as D (5 bases). The CDR3 sequence is 14 residues long. Germline V gene lookup returns CDR1 SQVTM and CDR2 ANQGSEA. V shed 8 bases and J shed 3 bases, with 18 bases lying between them. The CDR3 protein is CSSTRQMLTDTQYF. CDR3 in DNA: TGCAGCTCCACCCGACAGATGTTAACAGATACGCAGTATTTT.

This clone has a handful of counts. This chain joins TRBV6-5 and TRBJ1-1; D uncertain. The length of the CDR3 is 15 residues. In germline, CDR1 is MNHEY, CDR2 SVGAGI. Between the trimmed V and J ends, which lost 6 bases and 10 bases, there was a span of 24 bases. CDR3 amino acids: CASSSHGGGKVRAFF. The CDR3 nucleotides read TGTGCCAGCAGCTCTCACGGCGGAGGGAAGGTTCGAGCTTTCTTT.

J is TRBJ2-1 and V is TRBV5-6; 11 bases match TRBD2. V lost 4 bases, J lost 4 bases, and 4 bases stayed unmatched. The germline V gene has CDR1 SGHDT and CDR2 YYEEEE. This CDR3 is 15 amino acids long. CDR3 in DNA: TGTGCCAGCAGCACCACTAGCGGGAGTTACAATGAGCAGTTCTTC. It yields the protein CASSTTSGSYNEQFF.

This rearrangement joins TRBV2 to TRBJ2-5; D ambiguous. This CDR3 region has 15 residues. The germline V gene has CDR1 SNHLY and CDR2 FYNNEI. V was pared by 3 bases and J by 4 bases, with 15 bases between. CDR3 DNA sequence: TGTGCCAGCAGTGACACGTTCTCTGGCGGAGAGACCCAGTACTTC. It specifies CASSDTFSGGETQYF.